Below, 30 T cell receptor beta chains from the same sample are listed, as sequenced in a study of T cells in Graves' hyperthyroidism and ophthalmopathy. Amplification yielded TCR beta CDR3 regions, with RNA transcripts as the source. The HTBI primer set was used in a first-round RT-PCR of the TCR CDR3. MiXCR was run by TCRdb on the multiplex PCR reads, yielding one entry per CDR3 protein. The sample has about 480,000 distinct CDR3 sequences; approximately 14% are singletons. The sample comprised blood. Every receptor here comes from a woman aged 18-30 years with Graves' hyperthyroidism.

This sequence joins TRBV6-2 or TRBV6-3 and TRBJ2-7; D is perhaps TRBD2 (5 bases). Germline V gene data show CDR1 as MNHEY and CDR2 as SVGEGT. This CDR3 is 16 amino acids long. Between the trimmed V and J ends, which lost 10 bases and 3 bases, there was a span of 25 bases. In nucleotides, the CDR3 is TGTGCCACTATCGGCAGAGACCCCGCGGGCTACTACGAGCAGTACGTC. Translating gives CATIGRDPAGYYEQYV.

This clonotype was recorded many times. The V and J genes are TRBV6-2 or TRBV6-3 and TRBJ2-1; TRBD2 matches 13 bases. Germline-derived CDR1 and CDR2 are MNHEY and SVGEGT. Trimming took 4 bases from V and 10 from J; bases not matched to a gene: 1. This CDR3 is 13 amino acids long. CDR3 nucleotides: TGTGCCAGCAGTTCGGGACTAGCGGGGGAGCAGTTCTTC. This sequence encodes CASSSGLAGEQFF.

Only a few counts were recorded for this clonotype. This rearrangement joins TRBV7-2 to TRBJ2-7; tentatively, D is TRBD1 (6 bases). This CDR3 comprises 13 residues. Per germline, CDR1 SGHTA and CDR2 FQGNSA. The V end was cut by 3 bases, the J end by 2 bases, with 8 bases between. Here the CDR3 reads CASSLTGPYEQYF. The CDR3 region has the DNA TGTGCCAGCAGCTTGACAGGTCCCTACGAGCAGTACTTC.

This clonotype was counted between two and nine times. J is TRBJ1-2 and V is TRBV29-1; D remains ambiguous. Trimming removed 4 bases from V and 7 bases from J, with 13 bases in between. CDR3 length: 12 residues. The germline CDR1 and CDR2 sequences are SQVTM and ANQGSEA. Here the CDR3 reads CSVVVLDGGYTF. CDR3 bases: TGCAGCGTTGTCGTGCTGGATGGTGGCTACACCTTC.

This clonotype was recorded many times. This chain links TRBV24-1 with TRBJ2-7, with D perhaps matching TRBD1 or TRBD2 (5 bases each). Germline V gene data show CDR1 as KGHDR and CDR2 as SFDVKD. V was shortened by 6 bases and J by 0 bases, with 8 bases between the two germline ends. CDR3 size: 13 residues. CDR3 residues: CATSLGTSYEQYF. The CDR3 nucleotides are TGTGCCACCAGTCTCGGGACCTCCTACGAGCAGTACTTC.

The table lists this clonotype with many counts. V usage is TRBV13 and J usage is TRBJ2-7; either TRBD1 or TRBD2 may supply D (5 bases each). The CDR3 runs to 12 residues. Germline-derived CDR1 and CDR2 are PRHDT and FYEKMQ (reference sequence). V dropped 5 bases and J dropped 6 bases, with 11 bases sitting between them. In nucleotides, the CDR3 is TGTGCCAGCAGCCCCGGGGCTGGCGAGCAGTACGTC. Protein product: CASSPGAGEQYV.

This chain joins TRBV5-1 and TRBJ1-1; 8 nucleotides line up with TRBD1. CDR3 size: 14 residues. J gave up 6 bases and V 4 bases, and 8 bases lay outside the gene matches. Germline V gene lookup returns CDR1 SGHRS and CDR2 YFSETQ. The CDR3 spells CASSPGQGPAEAFF. DNA of the CDR3: TGCGCCAGCAGCCCCGGACAGGGTCCAGCTGAAGCTTTCTTT.

This clonotype occurred a few times. This rearrangement joins TRBV6-9 to TRBJ2-2; D not certain. This CDR3 has 13 amino acids. Germline lookup yields CDR1 MNHGY and CDR2 SVAAGI. V was pared by 3 bases and J by 5 bases, with 7 bases between. The CDR3 nucleotides are TGTGCCAGCAGTTACAATGGGACCGGGGAGCTGTTTTTT. It codes for CASSYNGTGELFF.

This clonotype was counted at least ten times. The chain uses TRBV6-1 and TRBJ2-2; D ambiguous. Between the trimmed V and J ends, which lost 11 bases and 1 base, there was a span of 11 bases. Germline V gene lookup returns CDR1 MNHNS and CDR2 SASEGT. CDR3 length: 13 amino acids. CDR3 coding DNA: TGTGCCGCACGGGTTCTGAACACCGGGGAGCTGTTTTTT. Translating it yields CAARVLNTGELFF.

This clonotype was seen at least ten times. The chain has TRBV20-1 and TRBJ2-7, with 8 bases identical to TRBD2. The germline V gene has CDR1 DFQATT and CDR2 SNEGSKA (reference sequence). This CDR3 spans 14 amino acids. Unmatched junction bases numbered 8, after V lost 3 bases and J lost 4 bases. Written as DNA, the CDR3 is TGCAGTGCTAGTTCCAGCGGGAGTAGTTACGAGCAGTACGTC. Its translation: CSASSSGSSYEQYV.

The chain carries TRBV9 and TRBJ2-2, with 9 bases matching TRBD1. Germline CDR1 and CDR2: SGDLS and YYNGEE. The junction had 10 bases not matched to a gene; V was cut back by 4 bases and J by 3 bases. The CDR3 is 17 amino acids. This chain's CDR3 is CASSILPGQGDTGELFF. In DNA, the CDR3 is TGTGCCAGCAGCATCCTCCCGGGACAGGGAGACACCGGGGAGCTGTTTTTT.

This clonotype was observed a few times. The gene calls are TRBV19 and TRBJ1-6, with D maybe TRBD1 (5 bases). CDR1 LNHDA and CDR2 SQIVND come from the germline V gene (reference sequence). This CDR3 region has 14 residues. Trimming removed 7 bases at V and 11 bases at J, with 18 bases between. CDR3 in DNA: TGTGCCAGTACCCCCGAAACGGGGCCGCCACCCCTCCACTTT. This gives the protein CASTPETGPPPLHF.

This rearrangement joins TRBV9 to TRBJ1-1, with a possible D match to TRBD1 (6 bases). Germline V lookup: CDR1 SGDLS, CDR2 YYNGEE. The CDR3 covers 16 residues. Trimming removed 0 bases at V and 3 bases at J, with 15 bases between. CDR3 nucleotides: TGTGCCAGCAGCGTAGTCCAGGGGCTGATAGACACTGAAGCTTTCTTT. It encodes CASSVVQGLIDTEAFF.

CDR3 residues: CASSEGSGRPYNEQFF. CDR3 nucleotide sequence: TGTGCCAGCAGTGAGGGGAGCGGGAGGCCCTACAATGAGCAGTTCTTC. The chain is built from TRBV12-3 or TRBV12-4 and TRBJ2-1; 9 bases agree with TRBD2. The CDR3 covers 16 residues. Trimming removed 5 bases from V and 2 bases from J; junction bases left unmatched: 7.

This clonotype was seen ten or more times. The rearrangement joins TRBV3-1 to TRBJ1-4; D is unresolved. CDR3 size: 16 residues. Trimming removed 0 bases at V and 4 bases at J, with 12 bases between. The germline V gene has CDR1 LGHDT and CDR2 YNNKEL (reference sequence). The CDR3 sequence: CASSQEMVGRNEKLFF. The CDR3 nucleotides read TGTGCCAGCAGCCAAGAGATGGTAGGACGTAATGAAAAACTGTTTTTT. The variable domain in full, with the rest retrieved from reference TRBV3-1 and TRBJ1-4, is DTAVSQTPKYLVTQMGNDKSIKCEQNLGHDTMYWYKQDSKKFLKIMFSYNNKELIINETVPNRFSPKSPDKAHLNLHINSLELGDSAVYFCASSQEMVGRNEKLFFGSGTQLSVL.

Concerning this clonotype itself: With a much larger clone just one base away, this may be a read error. The chain has TRBV7-7 and TRBJ2-1; TRBD2 might be the D (6 bases). This CDR3 contains 16 residues. Germline V lookup: CDR1 SSHAT, CDR2 FNYEAQ (reference sequence). The CDR3 DNA reads as TGTGCCAGCAGCTTAGTGGCGGGAAGCTCCTACGATGAGCAGTTCTTC. As protein: CASSLVAGSSYDEQFF.

The chain is built from TRBV6-5 and TRBJ2-4; either TRBD1 or TRBD2 may fit D (6 bases each). This CDR3 comprises 17 residues. The ends were cut back, 2 bases at V and 1 base at J, with 15 bases in the middle. Germline V CDR1 and CDR2: MNHEY, SVGAGI. The CDR3 spells CASSYPPPGAAKNIQYF. DNA for the CDR3: TGTGCCAGCAGTTACCCCCCCCCGGGGGCGGCCAAAAACATTCAGTACTTC.

CDR3: CSARNTGGASGYTF. CDR3 nucleotides: TGCAGTGCTAGAAATACAGGGGGCGCGAGTGGCTACACCTTC. V gene TRBV20-1 combines with J gene TRBJ1-2; 9 bases are shared with TRBD1. The J segment lost 7 bases and the V segment lost 2 bases, leaving 8 bases of the junction unmatched. CDR1 is DFQATT, CDR2 SNEGSKA, per germline (reference sequence). The CDR3 sequence is 14 residues long.

This clonotype was counted at least ten times. The genes are TRBV7-8 and TRBJ2-1, with 8 bases fitting TRBD2. The CDR3 runs 15 residues. V lost 1 base, J lost 7 bases, and 6 bases stayed unmatched. Germline-derived CDR1 and CDR2 are SGHVS and FQNEAQ. The CDR3 reads CASSLGSGSGNEQFF. In DNA, the CDR3 is TGTGCCAGCAGCTTAGGGAGCGGGAGCGGAAATGAGCAGTTCTTC.

The chain joins TRBV6-1 to TRBJ2-3; no clear D. V was trimmed by 7 bases and J by 3 bases, leaving 14 bases between them. Germline lookup yields CDR1 MNHNS and CDR2 SASEGT. The length of the CDR3 is 14 residues. The CDR3 loop reads CASKSLVPTDTQYF. CDR3 sequence (DNA): TGTGCCAGCAAATCCCTCGTCCCGACAGATACGCAGTATTTT.

This clonotype was seen ten or more times. This chain links TRBV5-1 with TRBJ1-1; possible D gene TRBD1, 5 bases. Germline V gene sequence: CDR1 SGHRS, CDR2 YFSETQ. Trimming removed 2 bases from V and 7 bases from J, with 15 bases in between. The CDR3 totals 14 residues. The CDR3: CASSFGWGVGEAFF. CDR3 nucleotide sequence: TGCGCCAGCAGCTTCGGTTGGGGGGTTGGTGAAGCTTTCTTT.

This clonotype was found many times. The gene calls are TRBV2 and TRBJ1-5, with D unclear. CDR3 length: 12 amino acids. Trimming took 1 base from V and 9 from J, leaving 7 bases between them. Germline assignment: CDR1 SNHLY and CDR2 FYNNEI. The CDR3 reads CASSEGWRPQHF. In DNA form, the CDR3 reads TGTGCCAGCAGTGAAGGGTGGCGGCCCCAGCATTTT.

This clonotype appeared many times. The chain combines TRBV13 with TRBJ1-2; possible D gene TRBD1, 5 bases. The CDR3 is 16 residues long. Germline V gene sequence: CDR1 PRHDT, CDR2 FYEKMQ (reference sequence). Trimming took 0 bases from V and 4 from J, leaving 15 bases between them. The CDR3: CASSLGLRGMAYGYTF. CDR3 DNA: TGTGCCAGCAGCTTAGGCCTGCGGGGGATGGCCTATGGCTACACCTTC.

The chain uses TRBV12-3 or TRBV12-4 and TRBJ2-1, with D maybe TRBD2 (5 bases). This CDR3 spans 16 amino acids. V was shortened by 1 base and J by 0 bases, with 10 bases between the two germline ends. The CDR3 coding sequence is TGTGCCAGCAGTTTAGAGCGGTATGCCTCCTACAATGAGCAGTTCTTC. It codes for CASSLERYASYNEQFF.

The chain carries TRBV20-1 and TRBJ2-5; D not resolved. This CDR3 comprises 10 residues. In germline, CDR1 is DFQATT, CDR2 SNEGSKA (reference sequence). The ends were cut back, 3 bases at V and 4 bases at J, with 3 bases in the middle. The CDR3 DNA reads as TGCAGTGCTAGTCCAGAGACCCAGTACTTC. This codes for CSASPETQYF.

This clonotype showed up many times. The V and J genes are TRBV28 and TRBJ2-7; TRBD1 matches at 7 bases. The V segment lost 5 bases and the J segment 2 bases; nucleotides outside the gene matches: 3. Germline CDR1 is MDHEN and CDR2 is SYDVKM. The CDR3 spans 13 residues. This CDR3 reads CASSRDSAYEQYF. In DNA form, the CDR3 reads TGTGCCAGCAGTCGGGACAGCGCCTACGAGCAGTACTTC.

This clonotype appeared many times. The gene calls are TRBV7-9 and TRBJ2-5; D unclear. The V end lost 3 bases, the J end lost 1 base, and 21 bases lay between the germline ends. This CDR3 is 18 amino acids long. CDR1 SEHNR and CDR2 FQNEAQ come from the germline V gene (reference sequence). The DNA for the CDR3 is TGTGCCAGCAGCTTTCCTATAACCTCAGAGAGGAGCCAAGAGACCCAGTACTTC. This translates into CASSFPITSERSQETQYF.

A single count supports this clonotype. The V gene is TRBV15, the J gene TRBJ1-6; D not resolved. CDR3 size: 13 residues. Trimming removed 0 bases at V and 10 bases at J, with 7 bases between. Germline V gene data show CDR1 as LNHNV and CDR2 as YYDKDF (reference sequence). The CDR3 DNA follows: TGTGCCACCAGCAGAGAACCGGGATCACCCCTCCACTTT. Amino acid sequence: CATSREPGSPLHF.

This chain links TRBV3-1 with TRBJ1-1; no firm D call. This CDR3 is built from 12 residues. Trimming left V 5 bases short and J 8 bases short, with 12 bases between. Germline loops: CDR1 LGHDT, CDR2 YNNKEL (reference sequence). The DNA for the CDR3 is TGTGCCAGCAGCAACACTGGGCAGGAAGCTTTCTTT. Its translation: CASSNTGQEAFF.

This clonotype has at least ten counts. The chain uses TRBV4-1 and TRBJ1-3; D call uncertain. Trimming pared 0 bases from V and 3 bases from J, leaving 12 bases between. The germline V gene encodes CDR1 MGHRA and CDR2 YSYEKL. The CDR3 loop spans 16 amino acids. CDR3 in amino acids: CASSQERPDGGNTIYF. The CDR3, as DNA: TGCGCCAGCAGCCAAGAGCGGCCCGATGGTGGAAACACCATATATTTT.